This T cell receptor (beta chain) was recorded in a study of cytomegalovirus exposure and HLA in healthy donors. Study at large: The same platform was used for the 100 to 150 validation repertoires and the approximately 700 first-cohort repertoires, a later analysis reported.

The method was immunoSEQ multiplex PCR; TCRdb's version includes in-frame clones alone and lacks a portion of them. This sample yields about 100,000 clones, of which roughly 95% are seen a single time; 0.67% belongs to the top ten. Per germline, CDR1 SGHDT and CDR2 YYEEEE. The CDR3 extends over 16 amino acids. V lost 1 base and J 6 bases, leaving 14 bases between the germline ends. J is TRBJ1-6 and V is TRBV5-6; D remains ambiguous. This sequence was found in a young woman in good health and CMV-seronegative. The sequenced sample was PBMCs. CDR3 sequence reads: CASSLRARRINSPLHF. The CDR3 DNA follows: TGTGCCAGCAGCTTGCGCGCCAGGAGGATTAATTCACCCCTCCACTTT.